These 6 T cell receptor beta chains originate from one sample sequenced in a study of blood T cell repertoires in COVID-19. Repertoires were generated with immunoSEQ multiplex PCR, while TCRdb's copy carries only in-frame clones and drops some. The sample has about 400,000 clones; around 90% are singletons. Input material: PBMCs or T cells enriched from blood (not recorded which). These receptors were taken from a woman aged 40 to 50 with acute COVID-19.

This chain links TRBV6-1 with TRBJ1-1; the D is unclear. Germline-derived CDR1 and CDR2 are MNHNS and SASEGT. The length of the CDR3 is 14 residues. V dropped 2 bases and J dropped 3 bases, with 10 bases sitting between them. The CDR3 loop is CASSEWIQDTEAFF. The CDR3 bases are TGTGCCAGCAGTGAATGGATCCAGGACACTGAAGCTTTCTTT.

The chain is built from TRBV6-5 and TRBJ1-6; tentative D call: TRBD1 (6 bases). The CDR3 is 13 amino acids. Per the germline V gene, CDR1 is MNHEY and CDR2 is SVGAGI. V shed 7 bases and J shed 9 bases, with 13 bases lying between them. The CDR3 nucleotides read TGTGCCAGCATCGGGACATGGGGTTCACCCCTCCACTTT. Residues: CASIGTWGSPLHF.

The chain has TRBV5-4 and TRBJ2-1, with 9 positions matching TRBD2. The V gene end was trimmed by 4 bases and the J gene end by 2 bases; junction bases not matched to a gene: 4. Germline CDR1 reads SGHNT; CDR2 reads YYREEE (reference sequence). The CDR3 has 15 amino acids. The CDR3 loop reads CASSAAGGTYNEQFF. The CDR3 coding sequence is TGTGCCAGCAGCGCAGCGGGGGGCACCTACAATGAGCAGTTCTTC.

CDR3 nucleotides: TGTGCCAGCAGCCAGGGGGATGCAACTAATGAAAAACTGTTTTTT. Translating it yields CASSQGDATNEKLFF. J is TRBJ1-4 and V is TRBV7-6; 7 positions agree with TRBD1. The V gene end was trimmed by 5 bases and the J gene end by 0 bases; junction bases not matched to a gene: 3. In germline, CDR1 is SGHVS, CDR2 FNYEAQ. CDR3 length equals 15 residues.

This clone occurred once. V is TRBV19 and J is TRBJ2-2; 10 bases align to TRBD2. V lost 6 bases and J lost 6; bases outside the gene matches: 4. Germline V gives CDR1 LNHDA, CDR2 SQIVND (reference sequence). The CDR3 spans 14 residues. The CDR3 DNA is TGTGCCAGTAGGAGCGGGGGGGCTGCCGGGGAGCTGTTTTTT. Its translation: CASRSGGAAGELFF.

In this sample, this clone turned up once. The CDR3 sequence: CASIGQGVVPQHF. The CDR3 nucleotides read TGTGCCAGTATAGGGCAGGGCGTTGTTCCCCAGCATTTT. The J gene is TRBJ1-5, the V gene TRBV19; possible D gene TRBD1, 5 bases. This CDR3 comprises 13 residues. The germline V gene encodes CDR1 LNHDA and CDR2 SQIVND (reference sequence). Between the trimmed V and J ends, which lost 7 bases and 10 bases, there was a span of 17 bases.